Listed here is a single T cell receptor beta chain. Its matching antigen is unknown. The data were obtained in a study of T cell responses to AZD1222 COVID-19 vaccine. Trimming removed 5 bases from V and 13 bases from J, with 12 bases in between. This CDR3 is built from 12 residues. Germline V CDR1 and CDR2: SEHNR, FQNEAQ (reference sequence). Clones were sequenced by immunoSEQ multiplex PCR, and TCRdb holds only the in-frame ones, with some missing. The sample includes about 150,000 clones, more than 75% of them seen just once. Whole-study findings and limits: Of the AZD1222 recipients, only five to seven were seropositive at baseline.

Sequencing was performed on peripheral blood, taken on day 0 of AZD1222 vaccination. This TCR came from an adult in good health. The chain couples TRBV7-9 to TRBJ1-6, with D uncertain. The DNA of the CDR3 is TGTGCCAGCAGCCGTGGGTTACCCCCCCTCCACTTT. This sequence encodes CASSRGLPPLHF.